There are a few counts of the clone carrying this TCR beta chain. Its target is unknown. This specimen comes from a study of early T cells in non-severe SARS-CoV-2 infection. Study-level information: Sequencing targeted bulk RNA from unsorted whole blood, leaving chains unpaired. General study findings and limits: Matching results from VDJdb favored anti-spike CD8 responses, leaving private and CD4 specificities undetected.

The CDR3 sequence is 14 residues long. Germline V gene lookup returns CDR1 SQVTM and CDR2 ANQGSEA. V was pared by 3 bases and J by 5 bases, with 9 bases of the junction left unmatched. Individual cDNA molecules received unique molecular identifiers during library preparation. Each CDR3 protein gets one entry after TCRdb re-called the 5' RACE reads with MiXCR. The sample yields fewer than 100,000 distinct CDR3 sequences, more than 9% seen once. The source is an adult who was a healthcare worker with PCR-confirmed SARS-CoV-2 infection or an uninfected control (not recorded which). The rearrangement uses TRBV29-1 and TRBJ2-7; 8 positions agree with TRBD1. Sequencing used whole blood. CDR3 loop: CSVDHSGDRHEQYF. In DNA form, the CDR3 reads TGCAGCGTTGACCACTCGGGGGACAGGCACGAGCAGTACTTC.